This paragraph reports one TCR beta chain. The table came from immunoSEQ multiplex PCR; TCRdb's copy has only in-frame clones and leaves some out. The table shows 40,000 to 45,000 clones, with approximately 90% occurring only once. This sample is drawn from a study of OX40 agonist ivuxolimab in advanced cancers. The input for sequencing was CD4+ or CD8+ T cells sorted from blood, taken in a trial of the OX40 agonist ivuxolimab. This TCR came from an adult with an advanced solid tumor such as melanoma, head and neck, liver or kidney cancer.

The CDR3: CSVAATSYEQYF. Here the CDR3 DNA reads TGCAGCGTTGCAGCTACCTCCTACGAGCAGTACTTC. This rearrangement joins TRBV29-1 to TRBJ2-7, with D uncertain. CDR1 is SQVTM and CDR2 is ANQGSEA in the germline V gene. The CDR3 covers 12 residues. V lost 4 bases and J 0 bases, leaving 7 bases between the germline ends.